This T cell receptor (beta chain) was recorded in a study of T cells in Graves' hyperthyroidism and ophthalmopathy. Turning to the study itself: Upon initial diagnosis and before any treatment, peripheral blood was collected.

Per germline, CDR1 LNHDA and CDR2 SQIVND (reference sequence). This CDR3 has 16 amino acids. V was clipped by 3 bases and J by 0 bases, with 9 bases between them. Turning to this clonotype: Its antigen is as yet unknown.

TCR beta CDR3 regions were amplified from RNA. The HTBI primer set drove a first-round RT-PCR of the TCR CDR3. MiXCR, applied by TCRdb to the multiplex PCR reads, yields one record per CDR3 protein. The top ten clones hold around 27% of a sample with approximately 480,000 distinct CDR3 sequences, less than 25% of them seen once. Notes on the study in general: Ophthalmopathy was identified by the model a median about 6.8 months ahead of onset.

The rearrangement links TRBV19 to TRBJ2-6, with D perhaps matching TRBD1 (6 bases). The receptor was isolated from a man aged 18-30 years with Graves' hyperthyroidism. The sequenced material came from blood. The CDR3 coding sequence is TGTGCCAGTAGTATCTTACAGGGCTCTGGGGCCAACGTCCTGACTTTC. Its translation: CASSILQGSGANVLTF.